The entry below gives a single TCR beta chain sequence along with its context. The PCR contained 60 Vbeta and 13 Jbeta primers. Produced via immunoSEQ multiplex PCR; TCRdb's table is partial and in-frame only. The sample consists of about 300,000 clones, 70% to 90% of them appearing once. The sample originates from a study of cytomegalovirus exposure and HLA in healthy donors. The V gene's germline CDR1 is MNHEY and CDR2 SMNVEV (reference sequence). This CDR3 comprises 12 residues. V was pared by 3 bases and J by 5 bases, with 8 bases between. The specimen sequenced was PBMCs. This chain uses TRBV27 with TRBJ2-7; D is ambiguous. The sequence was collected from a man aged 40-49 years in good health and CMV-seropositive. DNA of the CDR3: TGTGCCAGCAGTTTGGGCAGCCACGAGCAGTACTTC. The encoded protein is CASSLGSHEQYF.